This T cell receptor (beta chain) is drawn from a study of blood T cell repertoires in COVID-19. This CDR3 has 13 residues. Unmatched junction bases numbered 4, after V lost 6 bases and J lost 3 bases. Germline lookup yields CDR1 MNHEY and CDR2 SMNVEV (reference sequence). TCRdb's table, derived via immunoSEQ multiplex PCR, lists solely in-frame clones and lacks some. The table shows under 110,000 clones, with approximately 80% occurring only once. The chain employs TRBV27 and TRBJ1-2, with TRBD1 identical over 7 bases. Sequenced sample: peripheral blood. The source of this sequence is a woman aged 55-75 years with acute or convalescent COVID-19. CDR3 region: CASRDTGDYGYTF. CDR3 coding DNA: TGTGCCAGCAGGGATACAGGGGACTATGGCTACACCTTC.